These 30 T cell receptor beta chains came from one sample sequenced in a study of T cell responses to AZD1222 COVID-19 vaccine. The protocol was immunoSEQ multiplex PCR, while the TCRdb copy is restricted to in-frame clones and leaves out a portion. The sample carries tens of thousands of clones, roughly 84% recorded once. The sample in question was peripheral blood, obtained 28 days after the second AZD1222 dose. Receptor source: an adult who received the AZD1222 COVID-19 vaccine.

The V call is TRBV5-6, the J call TRBJ1-1; 10 nucleotides match TRBD1. The CDR3 is 15 amino acids. Germline V gene data show CDR1 as SGHDT and CDR2 as YYEEEE. V trimming: 3 bases; J trimming: 4 bases; junction bases outside the gene matches: 6. The CDR3 DNA reads TGTGCCAGCAGCTCGGGGACAGGGGATCCCACTGAAGCTTTCTTT. It is translated as CASSSGTGDPTEAFF.

The chain combines TRBV11-2 with TRBJ1-3, with no clear D. The germline gives CDR1 SGHAT, CDR2 FQNNGV. The V end was cut by 3 bases, the J end by 3 bases, with 12 bases between. The CDR3 spans 15 residues. As DNA, the CDR3 is TGTGCCAGCAGCTTCCGGAGGGCCGGTGGAAACACCATATATTTT. Its protein is CASSFRRAGGNTIYF.

This chain links TRBV9 with TRBJ1-5; D gene uncertain. The CDR3 length is 15 residues. V lost 0 bases and J 0 bases, leaving 7 bases between the germline ends. Germline CDR1 SGDLS, CDR2 YYNGEE. For the CDR3, the DNA is TGTGCCAGCAGCGTAGCTCCAGGTAGCAATCAGCCCCAGCATTTT. It translates to CASSVAPGSNQPQHF.

This rearrangement joins TRBV7-9 to TRBJ1-4, with D hard to call. Trimming took 1 base from V and 5 from J, leaving 17 bases between them. This CDR3 is built from 17 residues. In germline, CDR1 is SEHNR, CDR2 FQNEAQ (reference sequence). The CDR3, as DNA: TGTGCCAGCAGCTTAGAACGGCGGTGGCAGTCCAATGAAAAACTGTTTTTT. Protein: CASSLERRWQSNEKLFF.

This chain joins TRBV30 and TRBJ2-7; 9 nucleotides match TRBD1. The germline V gene has CDR1 GTSNPN and CDR2 SVGIG (reference sequence). V shed 5 bases, J shed 2 bases, and the junction held 4 bases outside the gene matches. The CDR3 is 13 amino acids. The CDR3 reads CAWWDRDPYEQYF. In DNA form, the CDR3 reads TGTGCCTGGTGGGACAGGGATCCCTACGAGCAGTACTTC. Filled out from reference TRBV30 and TRBJ2-7, the complete variable domain reads SQTIHQWPATLVQPVGSPLSLECTVEGTSNPNLYWYRQAAGRGLQLLFYSVGIGQISSEVPQNLSASRPQDRQFILSSKKLLLSDSGFYLCAWWDRDPYEQYFGPGTRLTVT.

This chain uses TRBV2 with TRBJ2-5; the D gene is possibly TRBD1 (5 bases). Germline V gene lookup returns CDR1 SNHLY and CDR2 FYNNEI. V shed 0 bases and J shed 6 bases, with 11 bases lying between them. The CDR3 length is 14 residues. The CDR3 bases are TGTGCCAGCAGTGAAGCGCAGGGTATGAAGACCCAGTACTTC. Translation: CASSEAQGMKTQYF.

This clone was detected once. The chain couples TRBV28 to TRBJ1-5; D remains unclear. V lost 6 bases to trimming and J lost 4 bases, with 19 bases between them. CDR1 and CDR2 (germline): MDHEN, SYDVKM. This CDR3 spans 16 amino acids. The chain's CDR3 is CASSPSDLLKNQPQHF. The CDR3 region has the DNA TGTGCCAGCAGCCCCTCGGATCTATTAAAAAATCAGCCCCAGCATTTT.

This clone was detected a few times. V usage is TRBV28 and J usage is TRBJ1-1; D not resolved. Trimming cost V 5 bases and J 8 bases, with 12 bases left between them. The CDR3 runs to 12 residues. In germline, CDR1 is MDHEN, CDR2 SYDVKM. Here the CDR3 DNA reads TGTGCCAGCAGTATCCCCCTCTTAGAAGCTTTCTTT. As protein: CASSIPLLEAFF.

The chain is built from TRBV7-8 and TRBJ1-4; D perhaps matches TRBD1 (5 bases). The CDR3 contains 16 residues. V lost 0 bases and J lost 4, with 12 bases in between. Germline V gene lookup returns CDR1 SGHVS and CDR2 FQNEAQ. CDR3 in amino acids: CASSLAKGRVNEKLFF. The CDR3 DNA reads TGTGCCAGCAGCTTAGCCAAGGGGCGGGTTAATGAAAAACTGTTTTTT. Drawing the rest from reference TRBV7-8 and TRBJ1-4, the complete variable domain is GAGVSQSPRYKVAKRGQDVALRCDPISGHVSLFWYQQALGQGPEFLTYFQNEAQLDKSGLPSDRFFAERPEGSVSTLKIQRTQQEDSAVYLCASSLAKGRVNEKLFFGSGTQLSVL.

A remark on this clone: Compared with germline, one end of the junction differs, possibly owing to a read error. As DNA, the CDR3 is TGTGCTAGCAGCCAGGGTGGAGAGCAGTTCTTC. Its translation: CASSQGGEQFF. The chain couples TRBV7-7 to TRBJ2-1, with D possibly TRBD1 on 5 matching bases. The germline CDR1 and CDR2 sequences are SSHAT and FNYEAQ (reference sequence). The CDR3 totals 11 residues.

The chain carries TRBV5-1 and TRBJ1-2; D is undetermined. The germline V gene has CDR1 SGHRS and CDR2 YFSETQ. The CDR3 contains 14 residues. V was clipped by 5 bases and J by 3 bases, with 14 bases between them. The CDR3, as DNA: TGCGCCAGCAGGCCATCCCGGGTGGACTATGGCTACACCTTC. Its protein product is CASRPSRVDYGYTF.

The chain is built from TRBV4-1 and TRBJ2-1, with D unclear. This CDR3 contains 14 residues. Per the germline V gene, CDR1 is MGHRA and CDR2 is YSYEKL. Trimming removed 1 base from V and 11 bases from J, with 15 bases in between. Written as DNA, the CDR3 is TGCGCCAGCAGCCAAGGGTTCCAAACAGCTCAGCAGTTCTTC. It translates to CASSQGFQTAQQFF.

V usage is TRBV7-9 and J usage is TRBJ2-1, with D unclear. This CDR3 comprises 15 residues. Trimming shortened V by 2 bases and J by 0 bases, and 8 bases separated the two germline ends. Looked up from germline, CDR1 is SEHNR and CDR2 is FQNEAQ (reference sequence). CDR3 sequence (DNA): TGTGCCAGCAGCTTACGCGATGGCTCCTACAATGAGCAGTTCTTC. Translating gives CASSLRDGSYNEQFF.

The chain carries TRBV9 and TRBJ1-1, with D possibly being TRBD1 (5 bases). Trimming removed 7 bases from V and 6 bases from J, with 13 bases in between. CDR3 length: 12 residues. Germline CDR1 and CDR2: SGDLS and YYNGEE. This chain's CDR3 is CASVRGAPEAFF. Here the CDR3 DNA reads TGTGCCAGCGTAAGAGGGGCCCCTGAAGCTTTCTTT.

In this sample, this clone turned up once. The chain combines TRBV24-1 with TRBJ2-3, with D possibly being TRBD2 (6 bases). The germline V gene has CDR1 KGHDR and CDR2 SFDVKD. This CDR3 is 12 amino acids long. Trimming took 8 bases from V and 11 from J, leaving 16 bases between them. Here the CDR3 reads CATTGGDSKQYF. The DNA for the CDR3 is TGTGCCACCACCGGCGGGGACTCTAAGCAGTATTTT.

J is TRBJ1-4 and V is TRBV7-9; D possibly corresponds to TRBD1 (6 bases). The CDR3 extends over 15 amino acids. CDR1 is SEHNR, CDR2 FQNEAQ, per germline (reference sequence). V lost 2 bases to trimming and J lost 7 bases, with 14 bases between them. CDR3 in amino acids: CASSLNSGAAEKLFF. The CDR3 DNA follows: TGTGCCAGCAGCTTAAATTCAGGGGCGGCTGAAAAACTGTTTTTT. Drawing the rest from reference TRBV7-9 and TRBJ1-4, the complete variable domain is DTGVSQNPRHKITKRGQNVTFRCDPISEHNRLYWYRQTLGQGPEFLTYFQNEAQLEKSRLLSDRFSAERPKGSFSTLEIQRTEQGDSAMYLCASSLNSGAAEKLFFGSGTQLSVL.

The genes are TRBV28 and TRBJ1-4; TRBD1 matches at 9 bases. V trimming: 3 bases; J trimming: 7 bases; junction bases outside the gene matches: 9. The CDR3 contains 16 residues. CDR1 is MDHEN, CDR2 SYDVKM, per germline. CDR3 nucleotides: TGTGCCAGCAGTTTGGCCACCGGGACAGGGTTTGAAAAACTGTTTTTT. Protein: CASSLATGTGFEKLFF.

The chain couples TRBV4-2 to TRBJ1-4; D is unresolved. The V end was cut by 0 bases, the J end by 7 bases, with 3 bases between. Germline CDR1 and CDR2: LGHNA and YNFKEQ. This CDR3 comprises 12 residues. The CDR3 spells CASSQDLEKLFF. DNA of the CDR3: TGTGCCAGCAGCCAAGACCTTGAAAAACTGTTTTTT.

The chain uses TRBV11-2 and TRBJ1-2, with a weak D call TRBD1 (6 bases). V was cut by 2 bases and J by 3 bases, with 10 bases left in between. The CDR3 is made up of 14 amino acids. Looked up from germline, CDR1 is SGHAT and CDR2 is FQNNGV. The CDR3 nucleotides read TGTGCCAGCAGCTTATCCGACAGGCACTATGGCTACACCTTC. Amino acids: CASSLSDRHYGYTF.

The J gene is TRBJ2-1, the V gene TRBV9; possibly TRBD1 for D (5 bases). Germline CDR1 SGDLS, CDR2 YYNGEE. Trimming removed 0 bases at V and 5 bases at J, with 12 bases between. The CDR3 is made up of 15 amino acids. The CDR3 DNA sequence: TGTGCCAGCAGCGTAGTCACAGGTCCCCACAATGAGCAGTTCTTC. Amino acids: CASSVVTGPHNEQFF.

CDR3 sequence (DNA): TGTGCCAGCAGCACACGGGACATAGAAGAGACCCAGTACTTC. As protein: CASSTRDIEETQYF. The chain couples TRBV5-8 to TRBJ2-5, with D possibly TRBD1 on 6 matching bases. Per the germline V gene, CDR1 is SGHTS and CDR2 is YDEGEE. V was trimmed by 4 bases and J by 3 bases, leaving 13 bases between them. This CDR3 comprises 14 residues.

The V gene is TRBV9, the J gene TRBJ1-6; no firm D call. From germline, CDR1 is SGDLS and CDR2 YYNGEE. The ends were cut back, 5 bases at V and 7 bases at J, with 16 bases in the middle. The CDR3 has 15 amino acids. The CDR3 loop reads CASSDVRTVNSPLHF. In nucleotides, the CDR3 is TGTGCCAGCAGTGACGTGAGGACGGTGAATTCACCCCTCCACTTT.

The chain combines TRBV6-2 or TRBV6-3 with TRBJ1-1; 8 bases line up with TRBD1. The J segment lost 0 bases and the V segment lost 5 bases, leaving 8 bases of the junction unmatched. Germline-derived CDR1 and CDR2 are MNHEY and SVGEGT. This CDR3 contains 16 residues. CDR3 DNA sequence: TGTGCCAGCAGTAGGCCGGGACAGGCCCTGAACACTGAAGCTTTCTTT. Translation gives CASSRPGQALNTEAFF.

The chain uses TRBV6-5 and TRBJ2-5, with 7 bases lining up with TRBD2. Germline V gene lookup returns CDR1 MNHEY and CDR2 SVGAGI. The V and J ends lost 4 bases and 5 bases, in that order; junction bases with no gene match: 10. The CDR3 is made up of 15 amino acids. The CDR3 sequence is CASSSPGLPDETQYF. The CDR3 DNA reads as TGTGCCAGCAGTTCCCCGGGACTACCGGATGAGACCCAGTACTTC.

V usage is TRBV28 and J usage is TRBJ1-5, with a possible D match to TRBD1 (5 bases). The CDR3 covers 11 residues. V was clipped by 7 bases and J by 7 bases, with 8 bases between them. Germline V gene sequence: CDR1 MDHEN, CDR2 SYDVKM. CDR3 coding DNA: TGTGCCAGCACCGGGGGACAGCCCCAGCATTTT. Amino acids: CASTGGQPQHF.

The chain combines TRBV6-5 with TRBJ1-1; D is ambiguous. Looked up from germline, CDR1 is MNHEY and CDR2 is SVGAGI. The CDR3 loop spans 16 amino acids. The ends were cut back, 0 bases at V and 7 bases at J, with 18 bases in the middle. The CDR3 nucleotides read TGTGCCAGCAGTTACTCGACGGTGAGGAGTACTCTTGAAGCTTTCTTT. Translation gives CASSYSTVRSTLEAFF.

The chain recombines TRBV5-1 with TRBJ2-7, with D hard to call. The germline gives CDR1 SGHRS, CDR2 YFSETQ. V was shortened by 0 bases and J by 4 bases, with 17 bases between the two germline ends. CDR3 size: 16 residues. The CDR3 nucleotides read TGCGCCAGCAGCTTGGCTACTGGAGCGAATGTATACGAGCAGTACTTC. Protein sequence: CASSLATGANVYEQYF.

For this clone: This specimen includes other DNA sequences encoding the same CDR3. The chain is built from TRBV15 and TRBJ1-1, with D uncertain. The CDR3 length is 12 residues. V lost 1 base to trimming and J lost 4 bases, with 4 bases between them. CDR1 is LNHNV and CDR2 is YYDKDF in the germline V gene (reference sequence). In DNA, the CDR3 is TGTGCCACCAGCAGAGTTGGCACTGAAGCTTTCTTT. It yields the protein CATSRVGTEAFF.

V is TRBV29-1 and J is TRBJ2-6; the D gene is possibly TRBD1 (6 bases). The CDR3 covers 17 residues. V lost 6 bases and J 2 bases, leaving 20 bases between the germline ends. Germline V gene data show CDR1 as SQVTM and CDR2 as ANQGSEA. CDR3 sequence reads: CSVESRGELTGANVLTF. Here the CDR3 DNA reads TGCAGCGTAGAATCCAGGGGTGAGCTCACTGGGGCCAACGTCCTGACTTTC.

This rearrangement joins TRBV5-6 to TRBJ1-2, with D uncertain. There are 17 residues in the CDR3. Trimming cost V 10 bases and J 3 bases, with 28 bases left between them. Germline lookup yields CDR1 SGHDT and CDR2 YYEEEE. The CDR3 region is CALFGGFHSRSHYGYTF. The CDR3 DNA is TGTGCCCTCTTCGGAGGGTTCCACTCCAGGTCCCACTATGGCTACACCTTC.